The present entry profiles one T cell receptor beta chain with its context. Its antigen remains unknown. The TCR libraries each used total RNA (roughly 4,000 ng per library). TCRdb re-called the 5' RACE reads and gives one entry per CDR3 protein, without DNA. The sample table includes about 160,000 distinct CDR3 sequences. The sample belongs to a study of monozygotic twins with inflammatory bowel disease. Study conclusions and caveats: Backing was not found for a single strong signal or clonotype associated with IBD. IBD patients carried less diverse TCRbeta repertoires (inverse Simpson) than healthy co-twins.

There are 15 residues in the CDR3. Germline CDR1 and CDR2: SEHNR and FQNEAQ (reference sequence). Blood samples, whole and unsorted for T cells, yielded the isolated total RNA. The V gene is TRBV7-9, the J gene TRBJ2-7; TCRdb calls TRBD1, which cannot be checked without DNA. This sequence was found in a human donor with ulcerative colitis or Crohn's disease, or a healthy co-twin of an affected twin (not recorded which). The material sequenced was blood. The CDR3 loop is CASSLIRTGSHEQYF.